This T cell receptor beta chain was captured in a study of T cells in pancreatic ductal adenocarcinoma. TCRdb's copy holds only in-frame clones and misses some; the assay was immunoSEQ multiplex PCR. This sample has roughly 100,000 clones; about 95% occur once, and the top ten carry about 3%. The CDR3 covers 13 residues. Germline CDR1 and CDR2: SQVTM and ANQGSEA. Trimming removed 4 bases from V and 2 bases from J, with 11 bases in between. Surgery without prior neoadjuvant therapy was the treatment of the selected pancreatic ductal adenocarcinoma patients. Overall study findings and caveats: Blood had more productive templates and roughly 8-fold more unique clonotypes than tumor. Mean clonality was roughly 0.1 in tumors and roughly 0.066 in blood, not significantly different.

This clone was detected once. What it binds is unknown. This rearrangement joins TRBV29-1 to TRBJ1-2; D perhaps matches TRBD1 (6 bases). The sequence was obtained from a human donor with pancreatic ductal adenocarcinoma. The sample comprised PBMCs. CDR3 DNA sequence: TGCAGCGTTGGAACAGGGAAGAACTATGGCTACACCTTC. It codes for CSVGTGKNYGYTF.